This T cell receptor beta chain is from a study of blood T cells in healthy people across ages. Study-wide results and caveats: Across samples, TCR beta diversity tracked strongly with naive T cell percentage. Naive CD4+ cell counts and diversity both ran higher in long-lived than in aged donors. Per million T cells, TCR beta diversity dropped about linearly as age rose.

This clonotype occurred a few times. Its antigen is currently unknown. V was clipped by 7 bases and J by 5 bases; unmatched bases: 11. There are 15 residues in the CDR3. With a J-beta primer mix and a sample-barcoded 5' primer, a second PCR ran about 6 to 11 cycles. With 12 random nucleotides, a template-switch adaptor tagged each individual cDNA molecule. MiXCR, run by TCRdb on the 5' RACE reads, gives a single entry per CDR3 protein. The top ten clones hold 6.5% to 8% of a sample with over a million distinct CDR3 sequences, approximately 60% of them seen once. The chain uses TRBV12-3 or TRBV12-4 and TRBJ1-5, with 7 bases lining up with TRBD1. This sequence originates from a man aged 18 to 29 in good health. Material: blood. The CDR3 DNA follows: TGTGCCAGCATTAAAACAGGGGTTGGGGATCAGCCCCAGCATTTT. Translation: CASIKTGVGDQPQHF.